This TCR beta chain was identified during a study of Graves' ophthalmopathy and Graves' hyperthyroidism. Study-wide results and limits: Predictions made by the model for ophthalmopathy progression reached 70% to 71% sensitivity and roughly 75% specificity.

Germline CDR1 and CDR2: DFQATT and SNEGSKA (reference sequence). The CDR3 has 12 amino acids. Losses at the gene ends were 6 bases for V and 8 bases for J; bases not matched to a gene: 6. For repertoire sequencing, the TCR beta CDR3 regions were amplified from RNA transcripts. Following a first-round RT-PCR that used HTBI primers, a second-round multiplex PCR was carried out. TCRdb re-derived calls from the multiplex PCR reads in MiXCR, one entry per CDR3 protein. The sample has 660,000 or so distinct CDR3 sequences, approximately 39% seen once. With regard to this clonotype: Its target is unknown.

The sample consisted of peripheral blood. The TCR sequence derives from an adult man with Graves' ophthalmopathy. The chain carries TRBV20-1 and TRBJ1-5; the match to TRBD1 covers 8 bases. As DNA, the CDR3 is TGCAGTGCGGGGGGACAGGAGGAGCCCCAGCATTTT. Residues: CSAGGQEEPQHF.